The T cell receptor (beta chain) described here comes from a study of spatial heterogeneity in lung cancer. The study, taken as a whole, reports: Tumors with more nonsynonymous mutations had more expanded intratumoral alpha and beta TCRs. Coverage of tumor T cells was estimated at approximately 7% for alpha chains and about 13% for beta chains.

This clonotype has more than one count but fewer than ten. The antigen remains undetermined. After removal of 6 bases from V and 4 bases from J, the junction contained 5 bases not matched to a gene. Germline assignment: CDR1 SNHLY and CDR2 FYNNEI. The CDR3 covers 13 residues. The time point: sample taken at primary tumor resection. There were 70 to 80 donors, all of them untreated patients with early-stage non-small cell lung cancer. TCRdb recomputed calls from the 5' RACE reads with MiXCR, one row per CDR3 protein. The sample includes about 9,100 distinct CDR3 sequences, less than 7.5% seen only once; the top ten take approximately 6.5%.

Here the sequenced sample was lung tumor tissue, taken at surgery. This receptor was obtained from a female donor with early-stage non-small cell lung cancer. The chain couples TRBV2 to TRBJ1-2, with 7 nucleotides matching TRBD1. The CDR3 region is CASSGGTVYGYTF. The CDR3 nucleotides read TGTGCCAGCAGCGGGGGGACAGTCTATGGCTACACCTTC.